These 19 T cell receptor beta chains were sequenced from one sample in a study of blood T cell repertoires in COVID-19. The data were produced by immunoSEQ multiplex PCR, yet TCRdb's version contains in-frame clones alone and is incomplete. Among approximately 300,000 clones listed, nearly 90% were seen once. The sample taken for sequencing was PBMCs or T cells enriched from blood (not recorded which). The receptor source for this set is a woman aged 18-29 years with acute COVID-19.

The chain recombines TRBV6-5 with TRBJ2-7; 7 positions agree with TRBD1. Germline trimming cut 5 bases from V and 0 bases from J; bases unmatched to any gene: 4. CDR1 is MNHEY, CDR2 SVGAGI, per germline. CDR3 size: 14 residues. The CDR3 DNA sequence: TGTGCCAGCAGTCCCAGGACAGGCTCCTACGAGCAGTACTTC. It yields the protein CASSPRTGSYEQYF.

This chain connects TRBV28 to TRBJ2-4; 15 bases map to TRBD2. This CDR3 is built from 21 residues. With V trimmed by 8 bases and J by 0 bases, 17 bases remained unmatched. Germline values: CDR1 MDHEN, CDR2 SYDVKM. The CDR3 region has the DNA TGTGCCAGCCACTCGGGAAGTATGGGACTAGCGGGAGGACTAGCCAAAAACATTCAGTACTTC. Its protein product is CASHSGSMGLAGGLAKNIQYF.

CDR3: CASSPNQMGTSGSNEQFF. Here the CDR3 DNA reads TGTGCCAGCTCACCTAACCAGATGGGGACTAGCGGGAGTAATGAGCAGTTCTTC. This chain uses TRBV18 with TRBJ2-1; 14 bases fit TRBD2. Germline V gene sequence: CDR1 KGHSH, CDR2 LQKENI. This CDR3 has 18 amino acids. V was pared by 3 bases and J by 7 bases, with 11 bases of the junction left unmatched.

The chain links TRBV10-3 to TRBJ2-3, with D unresolved. Trimming stripped 8 bases from V and 1 base from J, with 13 bases between. The CDR3 has 14 residues. Germline lookup yields CDR1 ENHRY and CDR2 SYGVKD. The CDR3 bases are TGTGCCATCTTGAAAGTAGCTCGCACAGATACGCAGTATTTT. Its protein product is CAILKVARTDTQYF.

The chain links TRBV2 to TRBJ2-5; no firm D call. This CDR3 has 19 residues. The germline gives CDR1 SNHLY, CDR2 FYNNEI. V dropped 3 bases and J dropped 5 bases, with 28 bases sitting between them. Written as DNA, the CDR3 is TGTGCCAGCAGTGATTTTCTCTCCACTTTAATCCCCACGTCGGAGACCCAGTACTTC. Amino acids: CASSDFLSTLIPTSETQYF.

The V and J genes are TRBV2 and TRBJ2-5, with D unclear. The CDR3 totals 12 residues. Trimming pared 6 bases from V and 5 bases from J, leaving 10 bases between. Germline values: CDR1 SNHLY, CDR2 FYNNEI. The CDR3: CASREPPETQYF. DNA for the CDR3: TGTGCCAGCAGAGAACCTCCCGAGACCCAGTACTTC.

In DNA, the CDR3 is TGTGCCAGCAGCTTTACGACAGGGTTCGCCGGGGAGCTGTTTTTT. Translating gives CASSFTTGFAGELFF. The rearrangement links TRBV7-9 to TRBJ2-2, with TRBD1 identical over 7 bases. Germline CDR1 and CDR2: SEHNR and FQNEAQ (reference sequence). The CDR3 contains 15 residues. V was clipped by 3 bases and J by 6 bases; unmatched bases: 7.

J is TRBJ1-1 and V is TRBV4-2; TRBD1 matches at 8 bases. The CDR3 has 18 amino acids. Germline V CDR1 and CDR2: LGHNA, YNFKEQ. Unmatched junction bases numbered 15, after V lost 1 base and J lost 5 bases. CDR3 nucleotide sequence: TGTGCCAGCAGCCAAGGAGGCTGGCAGGGGGCGAGTTATACTGAAGCTTTCTTT. This translates into CASSQGGWQGASYTEAFF.

Many counts were recorded for this clone. J is TRBJ1-4 and V is TRBV28; possible D gene TRBD1, 6 bases. V was clipped by 2 bases and J by 8 bases, with 15 bases between them. The germline CDR1 and CDR2 sequences are MDHEN and SYDVKM. The CDR3 is made up of 15 amino acids. As DNA, the CDR3 is TGTGCCAGCAGTTTAAATGACAGGACGGGCGAAAAACTGTTTTTT. Translating it yields CASSLNDRTGEKLFF. The variable domain in full, completed from reference TRBV28 and TRBJ1-4, reads DVKVTQSSRYLVKRTGEKVFLECVQDMDHENMFWYRQDPGLGLRLIYFSYDVKMKEKGDIPEGYSVSREKKERFSLILESASTNQTSMYLCASSLNDRTGEKLFFGSGTQLSVL.

The CDR3 sequence: CASSLGLLGEKLFF. CDR3 in DNA: TGTGCCAGCAGCCTAGGACTCCTCGGGGAAAAACTGTTTTTT. This sequence joins TRBV7-9 and TRBJ1-4; no firm D call. The CDR3 runs 14 residues. With 5 bases removed from V and 8 bases from J, the gap between germline ends came to 15 bases. Germline V gene sequence: CDR1 SEHNR, CDR2 FQNEAQ (reference sequence).

This sequence joins TRBV6-4 and TRBJ2-2, with 9 bases that match TRBD1. Germline V gives CDR1 MRHNA, CDR2 SNTAGT. The CDR3 runs to 19 residues. V lost 5 bases, J lost 0 bases, and 13 bases stayed unmatched. CDR3 loop: CASSSARDRARPNTGELFF. As DNA, the CDR3 is TGTGCCAGCAGTTCGGCCCGGGACAGGGCCCGACCGAACACCGGGGAGCTGTTTTTT.

This rearrangement joins TRBV27 to TRBJ1-6; D might be TRBD1 (5 bases). V was pared by 2 bases and J by 5 bases, with 10 bases between. Germline assignment: CDR1 MNHEY and CDR2 SMNVEV (reference sequence). This CDR3 region has 15 residues. The CDR3 here is CASSLLTGDNSPLHF. DNA of the CDR3: TGTGCCAGCAGTTTACTGACGGGGGATAATTCACCCCTCCACTTT.

The DNA of the CDR3 is TGTGCCAGTAGTGATAGCGGGAAGGGGACAGATACGCAGTATTTT. This sequence encodes CASSDSGKGTDTQYF. The rearrangement uses TRBV19 and TRBJ2-3; TRBD2 agrees at 8 bases. Germline V gene lookup returns CDR1 LNHDA and CDR2 SQIVND (reference sequence). There are 15 residues in the CDR3. V gave up 5 bases and J gave up 3 bases; unmatched junction bases: 7.

J is TRBJ2-5 and V is TRBV28; 7 bases are shared with TRBD2. Trimming removed 7 bases from V and 3 bases from J; junction bases left unmatched: 8. CDR1 is MDHEN, CDR2 SYDVKM, per germline. The CDR3 consists of 14 residues. The chain's CDR3 is CASIKAGVEETQYF. CDR3 in DNA: TGTGCCAGCATCAAGGCGGGGGTGGAAGAGACCCAGTACTTC.

The rearrangement uses TRBV27 and TRBJ2-5, with 10 bases aligning to TRBD1. Germline trimming cut 6 bases from V and 4 bases from J; bases unmatched to any gene: 11. The germline V gene encodes CDR1 MNHEY and CDR2 SMNVEV (reference sequence). CDR3 length: 16 residues. The CDR3 loop reads CASRDLTGGQTETQYF. CDR3 DNA sequence: TGTGCCAGCAGAGATTTGACAGGGGGCCAAACAGAGACCCAGTACTTC.

This clone was detected once. The chain combines TRBV29-1 with TRBJ1-1; 7 bases line up with TRBD1. CDR1 SQVTM and CDR2 ANQGSEA come from the germline V gene. The CDR3 covers 18 residues. The junction had 16 bases not matched to a gene; V was cut back by 3 bases and J by 0 bases. The CDR3 DNA sequence: TGCAGCGTTGAGAGTAGGGGTACAGGGGTAGGGGTGAACACTGAAGCTTTCTTT. It specifies CSVESRGTGVGVNTEAFF.

This clone was counted a single time. The V call is TRBV7-9, the J call TRBJ2-7, with TRBD2 identical over 8 bases. Trimming cost V 5 bases and J 7 bases; bases outside gene matches: 13. Per germline, CDR1 SEHNR and CDR2 FQNEAQ (reference sequence). The CDR3 runs 15 residues. Here the CDR3 DNA reads TGTGCCAGCAGCCCCCGTCGATCGGGGGGGCTGGAGCAGTACTTC. It encodes CASSPRRSGGLEQYF.

This chain links TRBV5-4 with TRBJ1-2; 7 bases map to TRBD1. After removal of 4 bases from V and 4 bases from J, the junction contained 7 bases not matched to a gene. This CDR3 has 14 amino acids. Germline V lookup: CDR1 SGHNT, CDR2 YYREEE (reference sequence). CDR3 bases: TGTGCCAGCAGCGCAGACAGGGTGACCTATGGCTACACCTTC. Translated, it gives CASSADRVTYGYTF.

The rearrangement links TRBV28 to TRBJ1-2; D is possibly TRBD1 (6 bases). The V and J ends lost 8 bases and 3 bases respectively, with 16 bases between them. The CDR3 has 14 residues. In germline, CDR1 is MDHEN, CDR2 SYDVKM. The chain's CDR3 is CASLLGGRDYGYTF. The CDR3, as DNA: TGTGCCAGCTTACTCGGGGGGCGCGACTATGGCTACACCTTC.